This T cell receptor beta chain was retrieved from a study of blood T cell repertoires in COVID-19. Study-wide background: T cells, B-cell-depleted T cells, or PBMCs supplied cDNA or gDNA.

Original data processing: Amplified reference gene primers provided the basis for estimating nucleated cell counts. Here immunoSEQ multiplex PCR was the method, and the copy in TCRdb shows in-frame clones only, minus some. That table supplies the V and J calls and clone size; D and trimming were determined from the DNA. The data contain approximately 70,000 clones, approximately 90% of them singletons. Germline V gene sequence: CDR1 LNHNV, CDR2 YYDKDF (reference sequence). V shed 1 base and J 7 bases; nucleotides not matched to a gene: 4. This CDR3 has 14 residues. The sequenced material came from peripheral blood. This TCR was recovered from an elderly woman with active COVID-19. V and J are TRBV15 and TRBJ1-1, with TRBD1 matching over 9 bases. In nucleotides, the CDR3 is TGTGCCACCAGCAGAGGTACAGGGGGCTTTGAAGCTTTCTTT. Protein: CATSRGTGGFEAFF.